This T cell receptor (beta chain) was sequenced during a study of CXCR3-negative and CXCR3-positive naive CD8 T cells. Overall study findings and caveats: Cryopreserved cells partially lost CXCR3 expression, and fresh PBMCs were used in most assays. CXCR3-positive naive cells had more hydrophobic TRB CDR3s than CXCR3-negative naive cells. Naive CXCR3-negative and CXCR3-positive cells had similar TRBV-TRBJ usage; memory differed.

Each TRB cDNA library was prepared by 5' RACE (with UMI labels). TCRdb re-called the 5' RACE reads and gives one entry per CDR3 protein, without DNA. The sample spans 120,000 to 150,000 distinct CDR3 sequences; the ten largest clones claim roughly 0.28%. This CDR3 is 15 amino acids long. The germline V gene has CDR1 SQVTM and CDR2 ANQGSEA. With regard to this clonotype: Its antigen is not known.

This chain links TRBV29-1 with TRBJ2-1. This sequence was found in a human donor in good health. Some clones in this sample may be carry-over from other donors' samples. Input material: naive CXCR3+ CD8+ T cells from blood. The subset was: CD45RO-CCR7+CD27+CD95- naive CD8+ T cells expressing CXCR3 (TNR3+). The CDR3 spells CSVDLQGARHNEQFF.